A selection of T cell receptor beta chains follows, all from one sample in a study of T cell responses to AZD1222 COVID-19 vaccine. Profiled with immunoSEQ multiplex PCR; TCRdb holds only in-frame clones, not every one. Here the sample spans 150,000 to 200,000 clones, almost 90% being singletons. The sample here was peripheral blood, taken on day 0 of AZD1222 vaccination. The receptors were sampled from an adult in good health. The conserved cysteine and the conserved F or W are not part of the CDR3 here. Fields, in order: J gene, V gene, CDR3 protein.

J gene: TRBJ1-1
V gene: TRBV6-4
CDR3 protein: ASSVSQQTEAF

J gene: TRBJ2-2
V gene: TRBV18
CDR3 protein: ASSSQRESPGELF

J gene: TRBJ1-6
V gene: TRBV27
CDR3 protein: ASSPRLGTGYNSPLH

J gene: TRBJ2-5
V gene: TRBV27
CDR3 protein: ASSIIPPGLAGQETQY

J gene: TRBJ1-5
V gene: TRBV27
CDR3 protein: ASRATGGQPQH

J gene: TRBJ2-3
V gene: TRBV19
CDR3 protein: ASSISSDTQY

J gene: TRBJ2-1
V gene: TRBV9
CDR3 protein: ASSPGGQADNEQF

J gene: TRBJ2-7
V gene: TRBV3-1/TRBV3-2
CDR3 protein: ASSHAGGYEQY

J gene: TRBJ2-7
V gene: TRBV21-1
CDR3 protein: ASSKDGQGTTYEQY

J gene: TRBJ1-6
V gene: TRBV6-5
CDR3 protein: ASIGLGGSGSPLH

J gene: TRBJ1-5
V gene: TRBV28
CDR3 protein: ASVEGVGQPQH

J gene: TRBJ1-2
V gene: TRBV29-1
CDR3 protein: SVVIRSGSGYGYT

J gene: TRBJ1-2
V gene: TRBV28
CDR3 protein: ASSPPGAYGYT

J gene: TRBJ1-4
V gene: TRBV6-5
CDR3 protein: ASSGVNRGKLF

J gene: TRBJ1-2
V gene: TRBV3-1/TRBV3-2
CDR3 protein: ASSPQGYYGYT

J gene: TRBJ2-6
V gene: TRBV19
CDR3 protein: ASRLDRGSSGANVLT

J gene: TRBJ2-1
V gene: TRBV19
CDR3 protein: ASSRVPSSYNEQF

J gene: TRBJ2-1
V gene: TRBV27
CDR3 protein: ASSSVGLAYNEQF

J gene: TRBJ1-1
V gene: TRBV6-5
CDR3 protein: ASTKQAGTNTEAF

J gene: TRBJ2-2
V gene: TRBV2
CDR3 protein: ASSVTEAGTGELF

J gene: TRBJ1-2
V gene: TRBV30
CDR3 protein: AWSVQGGNGYT

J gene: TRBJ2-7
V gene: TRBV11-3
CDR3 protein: ASSSGTGNYEQY

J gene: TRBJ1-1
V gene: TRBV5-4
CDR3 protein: ASSDWDRNTEAF

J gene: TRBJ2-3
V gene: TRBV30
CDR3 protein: AWSASTDTQY

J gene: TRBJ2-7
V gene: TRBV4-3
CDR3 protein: ASSQDRLAGLTYEQY

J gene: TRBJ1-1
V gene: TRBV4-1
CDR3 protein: ASSIRTGWNTEAF

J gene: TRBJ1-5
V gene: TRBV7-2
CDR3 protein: ASSPQGTGNQPQH

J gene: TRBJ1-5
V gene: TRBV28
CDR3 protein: ASSLGTGGSNQPQH

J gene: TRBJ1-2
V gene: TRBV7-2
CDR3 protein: ASSPSIGDISYGYT

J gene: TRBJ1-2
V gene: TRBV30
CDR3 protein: AWSKSTGNGYT

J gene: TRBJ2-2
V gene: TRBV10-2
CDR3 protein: ASSTERDRENGELF

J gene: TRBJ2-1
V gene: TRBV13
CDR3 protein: ASSQISSALGNEQF

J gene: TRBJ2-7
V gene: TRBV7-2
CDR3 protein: ASGEMGKSYEQY

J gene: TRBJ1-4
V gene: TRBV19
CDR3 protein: ASSITGGLF

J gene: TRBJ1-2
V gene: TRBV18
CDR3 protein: ASSPRDRDNNYGYT

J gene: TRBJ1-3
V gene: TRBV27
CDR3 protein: ASSTKTGGGNTIY

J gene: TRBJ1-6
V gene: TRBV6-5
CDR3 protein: ASRSDGLINSPLH

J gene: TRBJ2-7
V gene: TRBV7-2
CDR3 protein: ASSLSGGVYEQY

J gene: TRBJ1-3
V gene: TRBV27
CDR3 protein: ASSLSPSSGNTIY

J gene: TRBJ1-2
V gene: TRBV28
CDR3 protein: ASSPGQGNYGYT

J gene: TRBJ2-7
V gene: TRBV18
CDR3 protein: ASSRGLITSYEQY

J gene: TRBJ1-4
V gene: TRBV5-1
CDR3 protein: ASSFGGVDEKLF

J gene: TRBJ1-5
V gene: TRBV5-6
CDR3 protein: ASSLGFPHQPQH

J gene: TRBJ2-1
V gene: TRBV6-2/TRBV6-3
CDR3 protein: ASSYGGPPVDEQF